The clone carrying this TCR beta chain was picked up many times. The data were taken from a study of Graves' ophthalmopathy and Graves' hyperthyroidism. Across the study: Peripheral blood sampling preceded any treatment and occurred at initial diagnosis.

Trimming took 7 bases from V and 3 from J, leaving 24 bases between them. The CDR3 runs 17 residues. Germline V gene lookup returns CDR1 KGHDR and CDR2 SFDVKD. Researchers took RNA transcripts and amplified TCR beta CDR3 regions from them. Following a first-round RT-PCR that used HTBI primers, a second-round multiplex PCR was carried out. TCRdb called the multiplex PCR reads again in MiXCR, with one record for every CDR3 protein. This repertoire shows about 380,000 distinct CDR3 sequences, 15% found once; its top ten account for roughly 7%. This clonotype was obtained from a woman between 18 and 29 years old with stable Graves' hyperthyroidism. Sequenced input: peripheral blood. The chain carries TRBV24-1 and TRBJ2-7; D possibly corresponds to TRBD2 (5 bases). The DNA of the CDR3 is TGTGCCACCAGCGGACTCGTGCCGGGCAGGACGGACTACGAGCAGTACTTC. Translated, it gives CATSGLVPGRTDYEQYF.